This TCR beta chain is drawn from a study of blood T cell repertoires in COVID-19. Turning to the study itself: The United States, Italy and Spain were the sources of the acute and convalescent COVID-19 samples.

V trimming: 2 bases; J trimming: 7 bases; junction bases outside the gene matches: 13. The CDR3 has 16 residues. Looked up from germline, CDR1 is SQVTM and CDR2 is ANQGSEA. Assay used: immunoSEQ multiplex PCR; TCRdb lists only in-frame clones, some missing. The sample lists 98,000 or so clones; 75% to 90% were seen once. Seattle's cohort entered during active infection and was followed longitudinally. The receptor was isolated from a man aged 55 to 70 with COVID-19, enrolled during active disease. The chain uses TRBV29-1 and TRBJ2-1; TRBD1 aligns across 8 bases. The sequencing input was peripheral blood. DNA of the CDR3: TGCAGCGTTGAACACTCGCAGGGGGCGGAGTGGAATGAGCAGTTCTTC. Translation gives CSVEHSQGAEWNEQFF.